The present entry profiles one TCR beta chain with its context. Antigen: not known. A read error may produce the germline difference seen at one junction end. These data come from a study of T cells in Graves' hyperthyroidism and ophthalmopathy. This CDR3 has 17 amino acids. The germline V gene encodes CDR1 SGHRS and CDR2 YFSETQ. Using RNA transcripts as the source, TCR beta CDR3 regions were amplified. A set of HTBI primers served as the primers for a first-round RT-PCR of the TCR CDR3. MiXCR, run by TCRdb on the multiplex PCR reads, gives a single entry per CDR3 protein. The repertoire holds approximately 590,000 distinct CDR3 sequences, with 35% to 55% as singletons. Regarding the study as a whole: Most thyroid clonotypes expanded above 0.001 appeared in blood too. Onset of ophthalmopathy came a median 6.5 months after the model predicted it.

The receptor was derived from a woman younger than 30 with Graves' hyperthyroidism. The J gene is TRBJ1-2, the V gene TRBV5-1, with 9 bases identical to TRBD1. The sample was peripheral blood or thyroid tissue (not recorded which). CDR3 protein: CASGDRDRDSLDYGYAF. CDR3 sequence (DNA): TGCGCCAGCGGGGACCGGGACAGGGACAGTTTGGACTATGGCTACGCCTTC.